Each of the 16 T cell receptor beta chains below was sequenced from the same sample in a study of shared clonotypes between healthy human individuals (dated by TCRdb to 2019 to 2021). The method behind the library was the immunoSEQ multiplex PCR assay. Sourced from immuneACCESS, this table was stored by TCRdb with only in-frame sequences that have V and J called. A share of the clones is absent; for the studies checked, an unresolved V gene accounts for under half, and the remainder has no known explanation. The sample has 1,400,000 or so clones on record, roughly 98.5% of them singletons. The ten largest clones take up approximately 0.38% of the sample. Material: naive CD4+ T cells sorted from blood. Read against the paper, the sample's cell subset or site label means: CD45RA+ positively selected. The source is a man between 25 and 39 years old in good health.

CDR3 amino acids: CASSPLVFELGNIQYF. CDR3 nucleotide sequence: TGTGCCAGCAGCCCCCTTGTGTTTGAGCTAGGAAACATTCAGTACTTC. V usage is TRBV11-2 and J usage is TRBJ2-4; D unclear. The CDR3 spans 16 residues. In germline, CDR1 is SGHAT, CDR2 FQNNGV. The V end was cut by 5 bases, the J end by 6 bases, with 20 bases between. Using reference TRBV11-2 and TRBJ2-4 for the parts outside the CDR3, the full variable domain is EAGVAQSPRYKIIEKRQSVAFWCNPISGHATLYWYQQILGQGPKLLIQFQNNGVVDDSQLPKDRFSAERLKGVDSTLKIQPAKLEDSAVYLCASSPLVFELGNIQYFGAGTRLSVL.

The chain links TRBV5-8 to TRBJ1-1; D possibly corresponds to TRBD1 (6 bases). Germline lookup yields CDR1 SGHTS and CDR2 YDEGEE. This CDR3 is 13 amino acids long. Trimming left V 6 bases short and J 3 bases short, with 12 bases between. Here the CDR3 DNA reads TGTGCCAGCAAGCTCACAGGGCACACTGAAGCTTTCTTT. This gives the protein CASKLTGHTEAFF.

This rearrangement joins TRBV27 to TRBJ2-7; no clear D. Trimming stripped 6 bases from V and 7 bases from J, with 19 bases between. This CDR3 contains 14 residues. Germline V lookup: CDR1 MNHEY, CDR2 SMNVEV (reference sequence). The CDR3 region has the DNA TGTGCCAGCAGCCGACTGGAGCTCCTACGAGAGCAGTACTTC. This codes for CASSRLELLREQYF.

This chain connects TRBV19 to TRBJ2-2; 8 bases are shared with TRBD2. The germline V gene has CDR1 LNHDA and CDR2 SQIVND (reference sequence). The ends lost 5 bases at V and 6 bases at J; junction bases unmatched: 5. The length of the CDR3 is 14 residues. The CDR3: CASSYGGLAGELFF. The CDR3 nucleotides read TGTGCCAGTAGTTATGGGGGACTAGCCGGGGAGCTGTTTTTT.

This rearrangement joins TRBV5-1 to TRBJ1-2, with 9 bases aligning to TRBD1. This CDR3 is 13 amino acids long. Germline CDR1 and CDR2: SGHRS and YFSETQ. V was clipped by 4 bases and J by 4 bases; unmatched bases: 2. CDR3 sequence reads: CASSADRGYGYTF. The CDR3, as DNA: TGCGCCAGCAGCGCGGACAGGGGCTATGGCTACACCTTC.

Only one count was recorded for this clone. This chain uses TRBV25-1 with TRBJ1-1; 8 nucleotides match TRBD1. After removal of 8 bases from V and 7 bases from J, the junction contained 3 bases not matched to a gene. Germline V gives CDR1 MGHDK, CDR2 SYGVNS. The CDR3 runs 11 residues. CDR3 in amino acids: CASPGGREAFF. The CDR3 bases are TGTGCCAGCCCAGGGGGCCGTGAAGCTTTCTTT.

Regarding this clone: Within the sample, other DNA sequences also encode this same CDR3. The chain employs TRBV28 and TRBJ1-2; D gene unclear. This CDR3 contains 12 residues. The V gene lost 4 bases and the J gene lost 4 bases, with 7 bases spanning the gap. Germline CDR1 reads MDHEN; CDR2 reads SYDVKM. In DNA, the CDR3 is TGTGCCAGCAGTTCAACCGGCTATGGCTACACCTTC. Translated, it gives CASSSTGYGYTF.

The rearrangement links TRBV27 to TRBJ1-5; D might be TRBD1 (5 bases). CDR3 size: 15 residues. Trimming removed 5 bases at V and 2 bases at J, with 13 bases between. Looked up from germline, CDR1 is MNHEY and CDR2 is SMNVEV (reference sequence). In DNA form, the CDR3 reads TGTGCCAGCAGTCCACTCCGGGGGGGCAATCAGCCCCAGCATTTT. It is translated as CASSPLRGGNQPQHF.

This CDR3 reads CASSSGPGLETQYF. The CDR3 nucleotides are TGCGCCAGCAGCTCGGGACCAGGATTGGAGACCCAGTACTTC. The chain has TRBV5-1 and TRBJ2-5, with D possibly called TRBD1 or TRBD2 (5 bases each). V lost 3 bases and J lost 5, with 14 bases in between. Germline V gene lookup returns CDR1 SGHRS and CDR2 YFSETQ. The CDR3 has 14 amino acids.

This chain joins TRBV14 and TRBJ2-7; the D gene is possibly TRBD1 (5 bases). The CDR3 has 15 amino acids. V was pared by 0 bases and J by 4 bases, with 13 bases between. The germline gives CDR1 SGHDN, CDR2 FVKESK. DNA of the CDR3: TGTGCCAGCAGCCAAGAGGGGCCCAGCAGGTACGAGCAGTACTTC. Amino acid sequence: CASSQEGPSRYEQYF.

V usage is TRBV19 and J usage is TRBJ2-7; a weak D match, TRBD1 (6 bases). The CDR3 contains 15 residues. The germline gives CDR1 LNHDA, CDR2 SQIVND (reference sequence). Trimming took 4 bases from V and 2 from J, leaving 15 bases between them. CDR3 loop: CASSKGAGETYEQYF. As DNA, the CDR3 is TGTGCCAGTAGTAAAGGAGCAGGGGAGACCTACGAGCAGTACTTC.

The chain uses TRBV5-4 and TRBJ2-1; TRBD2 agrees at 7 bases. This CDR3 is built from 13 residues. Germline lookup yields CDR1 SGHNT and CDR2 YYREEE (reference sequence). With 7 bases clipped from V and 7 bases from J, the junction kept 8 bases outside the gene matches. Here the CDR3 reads CASGKRDGNEQFF. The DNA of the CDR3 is TGTGCCAGCGGCAAGCGGGACGGGAATGAGCAGTTCTTC. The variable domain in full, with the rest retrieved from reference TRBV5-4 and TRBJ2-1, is ETGVTQSPTHLIKTRGQQVTLRCSSQSGHNTVSWYQQALGQGPQFIFQYYREEENGRGNFPPRFSGLQFPNYSSELNVNALELDDSALYLCASGKRDGNEQFFGPGTRLTVL.

CDR3 residues: CASRNRRVGGELFF. The CDR3 coding sequence is TGTGCCAGCAGGAACCGCAGGGTCGGCGGGGAGCTGTTTTTT. V gene TRBV28 combines with J gene TRBJ2-2; tentative D call: TRBD1 (5 bases). V dropped 6 bases and J dropped 7 bases, with 15 bases sitting between them. The germline V gene has CDR1 MDHEN and CDR2 SYDVKM. This CDR3 comprises 14 residues.

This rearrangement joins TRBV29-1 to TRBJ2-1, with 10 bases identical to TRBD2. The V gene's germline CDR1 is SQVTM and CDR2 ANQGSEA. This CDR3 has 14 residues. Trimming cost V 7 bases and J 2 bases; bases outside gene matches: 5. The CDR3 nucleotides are TGCAGCGCGGGACTAGCGAGGACCTACAATGAGCAGTTCTTC. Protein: CSAGLARTYNEQFF.

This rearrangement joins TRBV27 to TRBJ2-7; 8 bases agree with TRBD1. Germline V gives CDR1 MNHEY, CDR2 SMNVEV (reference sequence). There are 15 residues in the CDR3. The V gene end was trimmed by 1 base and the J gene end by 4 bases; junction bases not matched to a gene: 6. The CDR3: CASSLYQGAGYEQYF. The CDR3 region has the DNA TGTGCCAGCAGTTTATATCAGGGGGCGGGTTACGAGCAGTACTTC.

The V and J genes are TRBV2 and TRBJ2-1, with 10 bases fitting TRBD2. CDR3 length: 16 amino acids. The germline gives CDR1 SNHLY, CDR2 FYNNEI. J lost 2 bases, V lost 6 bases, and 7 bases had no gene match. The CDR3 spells CASRSLAGVTYNEQFF. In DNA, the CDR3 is TGTGCCAGCAGGTCCCTAGCGGGAGTCACCTACAATGAGCAGTTCTTC.